This paragraph covers one T cell receptor (beta chain) sequence. Its antigen is unknown. No much larger clonotype is one base removed from it; base qualities were not supplied. Via the germline V gene (reference sequence), CDR1 is LNHDA and CDR2 SQIVND. The CDR3 numbers 14 residues from cysteine through phenylalanine. Only the CDR3 DNA is retained, 42 bases long and in frame from the first base. V trim: 7 bases; J trim: 6 bases; unmatched bases: 11. This specimen belongs to a study of shared clonotypes between healthy human individuals (dated by TCRdb to the early 2020s). Some background on the complete study: A couple of women and a few men aged 18 to 49 years were included in the cohort. For each donor, three plates each were used for CD4 naive and CD4 memory, two plates were used for CD8 naive, and one plate was used for CD8 memory. Blood TCR repertoires of about five healthy adults were deeply sequenced to estimate repertoire size and the extent of clonotype sharing between individuals. To increase sequencing depth and limit assay-specific biases, different laboratories used diverse techniques to prepare libraries and sequence TCR repertoires. Each donor's leukapheresis produced roughly between about 0.9 and 9.5 billion PBMCs. Study-wide conclusions, independent of this receptor: Compared with non-shared clonotypes, the clonotypes found in all four sorted-subset donors had higher generation probabilities. Based on pairwise subsampling, the degree of clonotype sharing among donors was expected to be affected by sequencing depth. Even with the large sequencing depth, rarefaction of the sorted-subset datasets indicated that sequencing was incomplete. Naive subsets generally had larger estimated clonotype richness than memory subsets. Approximately 4.8% of naive CD4, 3.5% of naive CD8, about 2.4% of memory CD4, and 0.4% of memory CD8 clonotypes were shared across several donors. Sampling was limited to blood, and TCR repertoires in tissue likely differ from TCR repertoires in blood. The genetic and exposure-history diversity represented was limited by the small number of donors.

For the CD8 naive samples, CD45RO-negative cells were positively selected for CCR7, yielding a CD45RA+CCR7+ population from which TemRA cells were excluded. The donors were healthy, HIV-negative adults with no recently reported acute infections or vaccinations. Every donor was a Caucasian adult residing in Nashville, Tennessee, USA. Blood was collected by leukapheresis, and PBMCs were isolated by Ficoll-Histopaque density gradient centrifugation and then cryopreserved in liquid nitrogen vapor phase. Purity and quantity of every magnetically sorted T cell population were checked by analytical flow cytometry. Genomic DNA was isolated from each sorted fraction and quantified by UV absorbance on a Nanodrop 2000c. Using the deep immunoSEQ assay, multiplex PCR amplified TCR CDR3 regions from genomic DNA. Genomic DNA extracted from each cell subset was distributed evenly over all wells of several immunoSEQ 96-well plates, and each plate served as one replicate. For sorted subsets, approximately 190 ng of genomic DNA, equivalent to roughly 30,000 T cell genomes, went into each replicate PCR. Purified libraries were quantified with a Qubit 3.0 fluorometer, sized on a Bioanalyzer 2100, and re-quantified with the KAPA Library Quantification kit. Every immunoSEQ 96-well plate was sequenced on a dedicated single-read 150-cycle Illumina NextSeq 550 flow cell. In the original analysis: Because the immunoSEQ output held only junctional sequences and lacked quality scores, the filtering could not match the filtering applied to full-length reads. To assign V/J genes and CDR3, sequences were annotated against IMGT germline references using PyIR, a Python wrapper for IgBLAST v1.9. Reads with weak V/J assignments (E-value above 1e-6), missing CDR3, stop codons, out-of-frame junctions, or ambiguous translated residues were removed. V3J clonotypes were defined by identical inferred V gene, J gene, and CDR3 amino acid sequence. Percentage overlap between repertoires was calculated by dividing the number of shared unique clonotypes by the size of the smaller repertoire. RTK rarefaction, the Chao1 estimator, and Recon v2.1 estimates of unobserved clonotypes were used to assess repertoire richness. OLGA was used to compute generation probabilities for all TCRbeta clonotypes that the gDNA method yielded from a handful of donors. In TCRdb, the immuneACCESS table is reduced to in-frame sequences with V and J assigned. These tables do not hold every clone; where another copy was compared, an unresolved V gene accounts for under half, and the others remain unexplained. For V, J and clone size, that table is used; D and trimming come from the DNA. Recorded for this sample are hundreds of thousands of clones; about 92% of them occurred a single time. 24% of the sample belongs to the ten largest clones.

The sequenced material came from naive CD8+ T cells sorted from blood. The sample's cell subset or site label, in plain terms: CD45RA+CCR7+. Rearrangement joined TRBV19 to TRBJ1-2, and TRBD1 matches 7 of the central bases. The TCR comes from a young man in good health. The CDR3 reads CASNFPGGHDGYTF. The nucleotides are TGTGCCAGTAACTTCCCAGGGGGGCATGATGGCTACACCTTC.